This T cell receptor (beta chain) was sequenced for a study of control samples from healthy donors and cancer patients. The V and J ends lost 3 bases and 6 bases respectively, with 14 bases between them. CDR3 length: 14 residues. The germline V gene encodes CDR1 MNHEY and CDR2 SVGEGT. Produced via immunoSEQ multiplex PCR; TCRdb's table is partial and in-frame only. The sample has 150,000 to 200,000 clones, around 88% seen once. The chain uses TRBV6-2 or TRBV6-3 and TRBJ1-1, with no clear D. This receptor was taken from a man younger than 35 in good health. Sequencing input: blood. In DNA, the CDR3 is TGTGCCAGCAGTTATCCGGAACAGAGGCCTGAAGCTTTCTTT. Its protein product is CASSYPEQRPEAFF.